One and the same sample provided the 18 T cell receptor beta chains below, sequenced in a study of blood T cell repertoires in COVID-19. Assay used: immunoSEQ multiplex PCR; TCRdb lists only in-frame clones, some missing. The table records about 230,000 clones, over 80% of them present only once. The sequencing sample was made of PBMCs or T cells enriched from blood (not recorded which). These receptors came from a woman in her 30s who had been exposed to COVID-19.

The chain uses TRBV3-1 (or the pseudogene TRBV3-2) and TRBJ2-1; possible D gene TRBD1, 6 bases. Between the trimmed V and J ends, which lost 1 base and 0 bases, there was a span of 13 bases. The germline CDR1 and CDR2 sequences are LGHDT and YNNKEL (reference sequence). The CDR3 contains 17 residues. The CDR3 DNA is TGTGCCAGCAGCCAAGGGGATCCGGACAGCTCCTACAATGAGCAGTTCTTC. Protein: CASSQGDPDSSYNEQFF.

This rearrangement joins TRBV28 to TRBJ2-5; 7 nucleotides line up with TRBD2. Germline trimming cut 5 bases from V and 5 bases from J; bases unmatched to any gene: 11. Looked up from germline, CDR1 is MDHEN and CDR2 is SYDVKM. The CDR3 runs 15 residues. CDR3 bases: TGTGCCAGCAGTAAATTTATGGGGGGGGAGGAGACCCAGTACTTC. Its translation is CASSKFMGGEETQYF.

The V and J genes are TRBV6-5 and TRBJ1-2, with 8 bases aligning to TRBD1. The CDR3 has 14 amino acids. Germline V CDR1 and CDR2: MNHEY, SVGAGI. With 7 bases clipped from V and 7 bases from J, the junction kept 11 bases outside the gene matches. DNA for the CDR3: TGTGCCAGCAAGGGCGTGCAGGGGGCGCCTGGCTACACCTTC. It translates to CASKGVQGAPGYTF.

The gene calls are TRBV6-2 or TRBV6-3 and TRBJ1-2, with 11 bases matching TRBD1. There are 16 residues in the CDR3. Germline V gene lookup returns CDR1 MNHEY and CDR2 SVGEGT. Germline trimming cut 0 bases from V and 3 bases from J; bases unmatched to any gene: 3. CDR3 region: CASSYSGQGDYYGYTF. The CDR3 DNA is TGTGCCAGCAGTTACTCGGGACAGGGGGACTACTATGGCTACACCTTC.

The chain has TRBV6-5 and TRBJ2-2, with 7 bases aligning to TRBD1. CDR3 length: 14 residues. Germline trimming cut 4 bases from V and 8 bases from J; bases unmatched to any gene: 7. In germline, CDR1 is MNHEY, CDR2 SVGAGI. The CDR3 spells CASSFYKQGGELFF. The CDR3 DNA reads as TGTGCCAGCAGTTTTTACAAACAGGGGGGGGAGCTGTTTTTT.

The CDR3: CASSEISGRTDTQYF. In nucleotides, the CDR3 is TGCGCCAGCAGCGAGATTAGCGGGAGGACAGATACGCAGTATTTT. The V gene is TRBV5-1, the J gene TRBJ2-3; 10 bases line up with TRBD2. The CDR3 is made up of 15 amino acids. CDR1 is SGHRS, CDR2 YFSETQ, per germline. The trim removed 4 bases at V and 3 bases at J, leaving 5 bases unmatched.

The DNA of the CDR3 is TGCAGCGCCGGAGGTCACGGGGGCTACAATGAGCAGTTCTTC. Translating it yields CSAGGHGGYNEQFF. The chain has TRBV29-1 and TRBJ2-1, with D perhaps TRBD2 (6 bases). With 7 bases removed from V and 3 bases from J, the gap between germline ends came to 16 bases. The CDR3 is made up of 14 amino acids. CDR1 and CDR2 (germline): SQVTM, ANQGSEA.

The chain links TRBV5-1 to TRBJ1-4, with D unclear. With 4 bases removed from V and 4 bases from J, the gap between germline ends came to 11 bases. Per the germline V gene, CDR1 is SGHRS and CDR2 is YFSETQ. CDR3 size: 14 residues. The chain's CDR3 is CASSVGVDNEKLFF. The CDR3 DNA reads TGCGCCAGCAGCGTCGGGGTGGATAATGAAAAACTGTTTTTT.

The chain recombines TRBV5-4 with TRBJ2-2; the D gene is possibly TRBD1 (6 bases). Germline loops: CDR1 SGHNT, CDR2 YYREEE (reference sequence). The CDR3 has 13 residues. V lost 4 bases, J lost 7 bases, and 11 bases lay in between. In nucleotides, the CDR3 is TGTGCCAGCAGCGTGGACAGCTTCGGGGAGCTGTTTTTT. This sequence encodes CASSVDSFGELFF.

V is TRBV19 and J is TRBJ1-2; 10 nucleotides agree with TRBD1. V was pared by 4 bases and J by 8 bases, with 10 bases of the junction left unmatched. CDR1 is LNHDA and CDR2 is SQIVND in the germline V gene (reference sequence). The CDR3 spans 15 residues. CDR3 in DNA: TGTGCCAGTAGTACTACTTCCGGGACAGGGGAAGGCTACACCTTC. Its translation: CASSTTSGTGEGYTF.

This clone came up once. In DNA form, the CDR3 reads TGTGCCAGCAGTTTATTTACGGGGGCCTACGAGCAGTACTTC. As protein: CASSLFTGAYEQYF. The rearrangement uses TRBV28 and TRBJ2-7; the D gene is possibly TRBD2 (6 bases). CDR1 is MDHEN, CDR2 SYDVKM, per germline. The CDR3 sequence is 14 residues long. V was pared by 1 base and J by 2 bases, with 9 bases between.

This clone was recorded many times. The rearrangement uses TRBV2 and TRBJ1-5; D is uncertain. Trimming stripped 3 bases from V and 3 bases from J, with 12 bases between. Germline-derived CDR1 and CDR2 are SNHLY and FYNNEI. This CDR3 contains 15 residues. The CDR3 region is CASSDSGSYNQPQHF. The CDR3 bases are TGTGCCAGCAGTGACTCCGGGTCGTACAATCAGCCCCAGCATTTT.

The chain combines TRBV4-2 with TRBJ1-1, with D maybe TRBD1 (6 bases). Germline assignment: CDR1 LGHNA and CDR2 YNFKEQ. Trimming pared 0 bases from V and 11 bases from J, leaving 22 bases between. CDR3 size: 16 residues. The CDR3 loop reads CASSQEGLGGPIAAFF. CDR3 sequence (DNA): TGTGCCAGCAGCCAAGAAGGACTCGGGGGGCCTATTGCCGCTTTCTTT.

The chain uses TRBV25-1 and TRBJ1-2; no reliable D call. Germline V CDR1 and CDR2: MGHDK, SYGVNS. V was shortened by 0 bases and J by 4 bases, with 15 bases between the two germline ends. This CDR3 contains 16 residues. The CDR3 sequence: CASSEYGQEAFYGYTF. In DNA, the CDR3 is TGTGCCAGCAGTGAATACGGCCAGGAGGCTTTCTATGGCTACACCTTC.

The table lists this clone with a count of one. This sequence joins TRBV18 and TRBJ1-3; D is uncertain. Germline values: CDR1 KGHSH, CDR2 LQKENI. V was shortened by 3 bases and J by 4 bases, with 16 bases between the two germline ends. The CDR3 spans 16 residues. The CDR3 DNA reads TGTGCCAGCTCACCTTCAGACTCCCCAATAGGAAACACCATATATTTT. Amino acid sequence: CASSPSDSPIGNTIYF.

V gene TRBV10-2 combines with J gene TRBJ1-2, with D possibly matching TRBD1 (5 bases). This CDR3 comprises 15 residues. V lost 6 bases to trimming and J lost 5 bases, with 19 bases between them. The V gene's germline CDR1 is WSHSY and CDR2 SAAADI. CDR3 region: CASRNGRLGGYGYTF. CDR3 nucleotide sequence: TGCGCCAGCAGGAATGGACGGCTGGGGGGATATGGCTACACCTTC.

The chain is built from TRBV28 and TRBJ1-2; TRBD1 aligns across 10 bases. J lost 3 bases, V lost 3 bases, and 4 bases had no gene match. There are 15 residues in the CDR3. Germline assignment: CDR1 MDHEN and CDR2 SYDVKM. CDR3 protein: CASSFRGTGDYGYTF. The CDR3 DNA reads as TGTGCCAGCAGTTTCCGAGGGACAGGGGACTATGGCTACACCTTC.

The rearrangement uses TRBV12-5 and TRBJ1-2; D not certain. The CDR3 consists of 19 residues. Germline V gives CDR1 LGHNT, CDR2 FRNRAP. Trimming took off 1 base at V and 0 bases at J, with 21 bases between the two ends. CDR3 nucleotide sequence: TGTGCTAGTGGTTTGGCCGCTCTCGGGTCCCGCCAAGCTAACTATGGCTACACCTTC. Protein: CASGLAALGSRQANYGYTF.